This TCR beta chain was recorded in a study of spatial heterogeneity in lung cancer. In germline, CDR1 is SGHRS, CDR2 YFSETQ. CDR3 length: 15 amino acids. Trimming took 0 bases from V and 5 from J; bases not matched to a gene: 7. Specified time point: sample taken at primary tumor resection. Unsorted whole RNA of tumor, nontumor lung or frozen PBMC was sequenced. The approximately 79 donors had untreated early-stage non-small cell lung cancer. From the 5' RACE reads, TCRdb called clonotypes with MiXCR, one entry per CDR3 protein. Of about 92,000 distinct CDR3 sequences listed, approximately 12% are singletons. The sample holds a few counts of this clonotype.

The chain couples TRBV5-1 to TRBJ2-5, with 7 bases lining up with TRBD1. The clonotype comes from a male donor with early-stage non-small cell lung cancer. The sample consisted of PBMCs, taken at surgery. Written as DNA, the CDR3 is TGCGCCAGCAGCTTGGCCCGGACAGGAAGGGAGACCCAGTACTTC. Translation: CASSLARTGRETQYF.